This entry lists 13 T cell receptor beta chains sequenced from one sample in a study of patients and donors after allogeneic stem cell transplantation. From the RT-PCR reads, TCRdb called clonotypes with MiXCR, one entry per CDR3 protein. Found here are approximately 160,000 distinct CDR3 sequences, about 24% of them singletons; the top ten hold 25% to 30%. Sequencing was performed on blood, either unsorted or a sorted T cell fraction (not recorded which). These receptor sequences come from a human donor who was either an allogeneic HSCT recipient or a stem cell or donor lymphocyte infusion donor (not recorded which). It is not recorded whose cells these are; they may come from a transplant donor.

The chain recombines TRBV14 with TRBJ1-1; D perhaps matches TRBD1 (5 bases). V lost 5 bases and J 3 bases, leaving 16 bases between the germline ends. CDR1 SGHDN and CDR2 FVKESK come from the germline V gene. This CDR3 has 15 residues. CDR3 DNA sequence: TGTGCCAGCAGCGTGTACCGGGGGAGGGACACTGAAGCTTTCTTT. It codes for CASSVYRGRDTEAFF.

The chain combines TRBV5-8 with TRBJ1-2; weak D call: TRBD1 (5 bases). There are 14 residues in the CDR3. Germline V gene sequence: CDR1 SGHTS, CDR2 YDEGEE. V was trimmed by 0 bases and J by 4 bases, leaving 10 bases between them. The CDR3 DNA follows: TGTGCCAGCAGCTTGGGGGGCCGCAGCTATGGCTACACCTTC. Its translation is CASSLGGRSYGYTF. The full variable domain, completed using reference TRBV5-8 and TRBJ1-2, is EAGVTQSPTHLIKTRGQQATLRCSPISGHTSVYWYQQALGLGLQFLLWYDEGEERNRGNFPPRFSGRQFPNYSSELNVNALELEDSALYLCASSLGGRSYGYTFGSGTRLTVV.

A few counts support this clonotype. The chain uses TRBV6-5 and TRBJ1-2; D unclear. CDR1 is MNHEY and CDR2 is SVGAGI in the germline V gene. The CDR3 sequence is 13 residues long. The V end was cut by 2 bases, the J end by 5 bases, with 9 bases between. CDR3: CASSYHPPYGYTF. The CDR3 DNA is TGTGCCAGCAGTTACCACCCGCCTTATGGCTACACCTTC.

The chain has TRBV6-1 and TRBJ1-4; D call uncertain. Germline CDR1 MNHNS, CDR2 SASEGT. CDR3 size: 13 residues. V was cut by 4 bases and J by 7 bases, with 10 bases left in between. The CDR3 sequence: CASSGSMGEKLFF. For the CDR3, the DNA is TGTGCCAGCAGTGGGTCTATGGGTGAAAAACTGTTTTTT.

This clonotype was counted between two and nine times. The rearrangement joins TRBV27 to TRBJ1-1; 9 positions agree with TRBD1. Trimming cost V 2 bases and J 5 bases; bases outside gene matches: 6. The germline V gene encodes CDR1 MNHEY and CDR2 SMNVEV (reference sequence). This CDR3 spans 15 amino acids. The CDR3, as DNA: TGTGCCAGCAGTTTAGGGGGACAGGGCTGGACTGAAGCTTTCTTT. Its translation is CASSLGGQGWTEAFF.

This clonotype appeared many times. The genes are TRBV20-1 and TRBJ1-3, with 9 bases aligning to TRBD1. CDR1 is DFQATT and CDR2 is SNEGSKA in the germline V gene (reference sequence). Germline trimming cut 5 bases from V and 4 bases from J; bases unmatched to any gene: 9. This CDR3 has 15 residues. CDR3 sequence: CSAHSQGASGNTIYF. CDR3 coding DNA: TGCAGTGCTCATTCACAGGGGGCATCGGGAAACACCATATATTTT.

This chain uses TRBV9 with TRBJ2-1; 7 bases map to TRBD1. The V gene's germline CDR1 is SGDLS and CDR2 YYNGEE. With V trimmed by 3 bases and J by 1 base, 1 base remained unmatched. The CDR3 extends over 14 amino acids. The CDR3 loop reads CASSATGSYNEQFF. CDR3 coding DNA: TGTGCCAGCAGCGCGACAGGGTCCTACAATGAGCAGTTCTTC.

The chain carries TRBV28 and TRBJ1-1; 8 positions match TRBD1. Per the germline V gene, CDR1 is MDHEN and CDR2 is SYDVKM. The length of the CDR3 is 17 residues. V shed 5 bases, J shed 6 bases, and the junction held 17 bases outside the gene matches. CDR3 region: CASSLLYGQGSIAEAFF. The CDR3 nucleotides are TGTGCCAGCAGTCTACTTTATGGACAGGGAAGTATAGCTGAAGCTTTCTTT.

This chain joins TRBV20-1 and TRBJ2-3; tentative D call: TRBD2 (6 bases). The V gene lost 3 bases and the J gene lost 8 bases, with 12 bases spanning the gap. CDR1 and CDR2 (germline): DFQATT, SNEGSKA (reference sequence). The CDR3 has 12 residues. The CDR3 loop is CSASPRRGTQYF. The CDR3 DNA follows: TGCAGTGCTAGCCCCAGGCGGGGTACGCAGTATTTT.

The chain uses TRBV3-1 and TRBJ2-1, with a weak D call TRBD2 (6 bases). With 1 base removed from V and 10 bases from J, the gap between germline ends came to 11 bases. Germline lookup yields CDR1 LGHDT and CDR2 YNNKEL (reference sequence). This CDR3 comprises 13 residues. The CDR3 is CASSQVGGREQFF. The CDR3 bases are TGTGCCAGCAGCCAAGTTGGAGGGCGGGAGCAGTTCTTC.

The V call is TRBV30, the J call TRBJ2-1; 13 bases match TRBD2. CDR1 and CDR2 from the germline V gene are GTSNPN and SVGIG (reference sequence). The V segment lost 5 bases and the J segment 8 bases; nucleotides outside the gene matches: 6. This CDR3 is 14 amino acids long. CDR3 in DNA: TGTGCCTGGCAACGGACTAGCGGGAGCTATGAGCAGTTCTTC. Encoded protein: CAWQRTSGSYEQFF.

This rearrangement joins TRBV5-5 to TRBJ2-2, with D perhaps TRBD1 (6 bases). The CDR3 consists of 16 residues. Germline V gene sequence: CDR1 SGHKS, CDR2 YYEKEE (reference sequence). Between the trimmed V and J ends, which lost 3 bases and 1 base, there was a span of 13 bases. The DNA of the CDR3 is TGTGCCAGCAGCTCCTTCCACAGGGTGAACACCGGGGAGCTGTTTTTT. Translation gives CASSSFHRVNTGELFF.

This clonotype was counted at least ten times. V is TRBV12-3 or TRBV12-4 and J is TRBJ1-2; 11 bases are a match to TRBD1. This CDR3 contains 14 residues. The junction had 6 bases not matched to a gene; V was cut back by 8 bases and J by 4 bases. This chain's CDR3 is CASGRTGGTYGYTF. The CDR3 DNA sequence: TGTGCCAGCGGCAGGACAGGGGGCACCTATGGCTACACCTTC.